This entry concerns a single TCR beta chain. Either two negative PCRs, clearance, or symptom resolution qualified Cohort 3 donors as recovered. The data were obtained in a study of blood T cell repertoires in COVID-19. TCRdb keeps only in-frame clones here, not all; method: immunoSEQ multiplex PCR. Of approximately 440,000 clones detected, roughly 90% appear once; the ten largest clones hold 0.7%. The sequenced sample consisted of PBMCs or T cells enriched from blood (not recorded which). This TCR derives from a woman younger than 30 who had recovered from COVID-19.

The CDR3 DNA is TGTGCCAGCAGTGATTGGACAGGGGAAGGTGAAAAACTGTTTTTT. Translating gives CASSDWTGEGEKLFF. The chain has TRBV25-1 and TRBJ1-4, with 9 positions matching TRBD1. The V gene's germline CDR1 is MGHDK and CDR2 SYGVNS. The CDR3 has 15 amino acids. The ends lost 3 bases at V and 7 bases at J; junction bases unmatched: 6.